This TCR beta chain was recorded in a study of T cells after yellow fever vaccination. Whole-study results and caveats: A secondary response was less intense yet reached its peak sooner, at day 5 versus 15. Most primary-vaccination clones recurred post-booster (around 95% CD4, roughly 91% CD8).

Concerning this clonotype itself: Its antigen is still unknown.

TCRdb re-derived calls from the 5' RACE reads in MiXCR, one entry per CDR3 protein. In the table there are over 300,000 distinct CDR3 sequences, roughly 4.3% of which are singletons. The CDR3 is made up of 15 amino acids. V gave up 4 bases and J gave up 5 bases, with 18 bases separating them. Germline V CDR1 and CDR2: SGHRS, YFSETQ. The sequence derives from a man aged 18-30 years who received the YFV17D yellow fever vaccine. This sample comprised PBMCs, obtained 5 days after the yellow fever booster vaccination. V is TRBV5-1 and J is TRBJ2-5; D remains unclear. CDR3 in amino acids: CASSPTMRTSETQYF. CDR3 in DNA: TGCGCCAGCAGCCCGACCATGCGGACGTCGGAGACCCAGTACTTC.